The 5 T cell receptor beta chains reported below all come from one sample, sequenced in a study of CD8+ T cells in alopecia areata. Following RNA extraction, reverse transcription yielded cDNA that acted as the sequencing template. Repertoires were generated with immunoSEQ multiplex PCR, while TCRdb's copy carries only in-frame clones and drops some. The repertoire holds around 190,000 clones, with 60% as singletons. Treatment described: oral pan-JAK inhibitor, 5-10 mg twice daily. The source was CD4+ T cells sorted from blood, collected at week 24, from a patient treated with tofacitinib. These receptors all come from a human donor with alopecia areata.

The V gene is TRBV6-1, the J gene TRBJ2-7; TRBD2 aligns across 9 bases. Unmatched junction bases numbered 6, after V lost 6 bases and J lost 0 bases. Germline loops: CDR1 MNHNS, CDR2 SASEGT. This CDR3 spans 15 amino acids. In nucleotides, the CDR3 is TGTGCCAGCAGCCTGGGCGGGGGGGCCTCCTACGAGCAGTACTTC. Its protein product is CASSLGGGASYEQYF.

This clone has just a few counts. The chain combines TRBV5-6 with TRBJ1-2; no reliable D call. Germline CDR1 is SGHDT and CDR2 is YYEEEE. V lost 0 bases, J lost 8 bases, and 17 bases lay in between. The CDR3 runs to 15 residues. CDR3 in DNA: TGTGCCAGCAGCTTGGCGACGGCCTACTCGGACGGCTACACCTTC. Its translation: CASSLATAYSDGYTF. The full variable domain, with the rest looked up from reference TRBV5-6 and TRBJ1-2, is DAGVTQSPTHLIKTRGQQVTLRCSPKSGHDTVSWYQQALGQGPQFIFQYYEEEERQRGNFPDRFSGHQFPNYSSELNVNALLLGDSALYLCASSLATAYSDGYTFGSGTRLTVV.

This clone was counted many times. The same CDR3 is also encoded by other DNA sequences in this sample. CDR3 protein: CASSLGWGSYNEQFF. In DNA form, the CDR3 reads TGTGCCAGCAGCTTAGGTTGGGGGTCCTACAATGAGCAGTTCTTC. J is TRBJ2-1 and V is TRBV7-2, with D perhaps being TRBD1 or TRBD2 (5 bases each). Per the germline V gene, CDR1 is SGHTA and CDR2 is FQGNSA. The CDR3 spans 15 residues. V was shortened by 1 base and J by 1 base, with 8 bases between the two germline ends.

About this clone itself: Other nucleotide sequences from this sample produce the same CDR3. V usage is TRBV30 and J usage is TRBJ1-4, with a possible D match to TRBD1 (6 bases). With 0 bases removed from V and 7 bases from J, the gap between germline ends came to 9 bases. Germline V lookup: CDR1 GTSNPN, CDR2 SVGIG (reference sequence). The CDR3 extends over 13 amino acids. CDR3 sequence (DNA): TGTGCCTGGAGTGTAGGGGGAGCTGAAAAACTGTTTTTT. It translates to CAWSVGGAEKLFF.

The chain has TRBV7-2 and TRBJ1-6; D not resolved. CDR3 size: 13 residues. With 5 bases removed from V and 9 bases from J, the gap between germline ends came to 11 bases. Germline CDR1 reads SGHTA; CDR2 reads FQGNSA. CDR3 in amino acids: CASSPLGGSPLHF. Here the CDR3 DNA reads TGTGCCAGCAGCCCCCTTGGAGGTTCACCCCTCCACTTT.